These 2 T cell receptor beta chains were all obtained from the same sample, sequenced in a study of blood T cell repertoires in COVID-19. This table comes from immunoSEQ multiplex PCR, and its TCRdb copy is limited to in-frame clones, with some not included. The data show about 100,000 clones, with approximately 84% seen just once and 26% held by the top ten. Sequencing was carried out using peripheral blood. These receptors originate from a man aged 55 to 69 with acute or convalescent COVID-19.

V usage is TRBV28 and J usage is TRBJ1-1, with D hard to call. Trimming shortened V by 3 bases and J by 3 bases, and 5 bases separated the two germline ends. CDR3 length: 12 amino acids. Germline CDR1 and CDR2: MDHEN and SYDVKM. The CDR3 is CASSLFDTEAFF. The CDR3 DNA sequence: TGTGCCAGCAGTTTGTTCGACACTGAAGCTTTCTTT.

This clone has only a few counts. The chain links TRBV18 to TRBJ1-1; no definite D call. Trimming took off 3 bases at V and 1 base at J, with 6 bases between the two ends. This CDR3 comprises 13 residues. The germline CDR1 and CDR2 sequences are KGHSH and LQKENI. The CDR3 nucleotides are TGTGCCAGCTCACCTGAGGGGAACACTGAAGCTTTCTTT. This gives the protein CASSPEGNTEAFF.